This T cell receptor (beta chain) was observed in a study of T cells in narcolepsy. Profiling relied on immunoSEQ multiplex PCR, and the TCRdb table lists in-frame clones only, not all of them. The sample shows fewer than 30,000 clones, around 83% of them seen only once. Only one count was recorded for this clone. This CDR3 has 16 amino acids. Germline assignment: CDR1 SGHRS and CDR2 YFSETQ. V lost 3 bases to trimming and J lost 7 bases; unmatched junction nucleotides: 7. V gene TRBV5-1 combines with J gene TRBJ1-6; TRBD1 matches 10 bases. The specimen was CD45RA- memory CD4+ T cells from PBMCs. The source of this sequence is a human donor with narcolepsy. CDR3 sequence (DNA): TGCGCCAGCAGCTCCCGGACAGGGGGAGAGAATTCACCCCTCCACTTT. This codes for CASSSRTGGENSPLHF.